These T cell receptor beta chains were read from a single sample in a study of control samples from healthy donors and cancer patients. Sequencing used immunoSEQ multiplex PCR; TCRdb keeps in-frame clones, though not all of them. Of 150,000 to 200,000 clones listed, 85% to 95% were seen once; the top ten hold 7.5% to 8.5%. Input material: blood. The receptors here all came from a woman aged 40 to 50 in good health. Both conserved end residues are trimmed from each CDR3. Not every row has a clone size; where given, it reads once, few, many or a size class.

V,size,CDR3
TRBV14,NA,ASSQSFQGSNSPLH
TRBV6-5,few,ASSYDRKYNSPLH
TRBV7-3,NA,ASSFSLNTEAF
TRBV6-5,NA,ASSYRQGYNEQF
TRBV4-2,NA,ASSQVSRPGNTIY
TRBV27,NA,ASSLSPTSYNSPLH
TRBV15,NA,ATSRGGHSNTEAF
TRBV6-1,NA,ASSDPGQGMNTEAF
TRBV19,NA,ASRSGTEAF
TRBV29-1,once,SVSRTGGSYGYT
TRBV19,NA,ASSKRGQGNERNSPLH
TRBV27,NA,ASSLYAGTTSYNEQF
TRBV6-4,NA,ASSPDRGYGYT
TRBV11-2,NA,ASSPDGKTNEKLF
TRBV27,NA,ASRDHLSGNTIY
TRBV2,NA,ASGGNIQY
TRBV3-1/TRBV3-2,NA,ASSQDPGQSTYEQY
TRBV7-2,once,ASSPGLAGTGTQY
TRBV3-1/TRBV3-2,once,ASSQAQGAEAF
TRBV5-1,NA,ASSLSGSRSYEQY
TRBV11-2,once,ASSLRGQFNSPLH
TRBV28,once,ASSFQGGYTGELF
TRBV6-5,NA,ASRLTGYGYT
TRBV6-4,NA,ASRWTSGSEQF
TRBV4-3,NA,ASSPRGGRYEQY
TRBV19,NA,ASSIGLPDSPY
TRBV5-1,NA,ASSLWTENTEAF
TRBV5-1,NA,ASSQSRVRQETQY